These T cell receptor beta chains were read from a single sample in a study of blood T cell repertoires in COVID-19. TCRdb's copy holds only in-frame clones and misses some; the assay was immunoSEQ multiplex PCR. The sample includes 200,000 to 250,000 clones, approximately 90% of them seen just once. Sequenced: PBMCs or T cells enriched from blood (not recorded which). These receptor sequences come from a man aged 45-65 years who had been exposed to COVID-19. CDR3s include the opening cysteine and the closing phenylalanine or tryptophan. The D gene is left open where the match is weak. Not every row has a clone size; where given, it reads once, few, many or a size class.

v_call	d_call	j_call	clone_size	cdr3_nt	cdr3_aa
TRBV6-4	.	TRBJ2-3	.	TGTGCCAGCAGCTCGTCTTGGAGCAAGGCAGATACGCAGTATTTT	CASSSSWSKADTQYF
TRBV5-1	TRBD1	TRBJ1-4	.	TGCGCCAGCAGCCCGGCTGCACAGGGGGCGGGTTATGAAAAACTGTTTTTT	CASSPAAQGAGYEKLFF
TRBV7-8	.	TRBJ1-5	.	TGTGCCAGCAGCTTAGCCAGGGAAGGGGTTCAGCCCCAGCATTTT	CASSLAREGVQPQHF
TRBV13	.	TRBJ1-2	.	TGTGCCAGCAGCATGCGACACTTAAACTATGGCTACACCTTC	CASSMRHLNYGYTF
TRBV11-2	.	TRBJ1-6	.	TGTGCCAGCAGCTTAGGGACAGAATACGACTTTGATAATTCACCCCTCCACTTT	CASSLGTEYDFDNSPLHF
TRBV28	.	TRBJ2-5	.	TGTGCCAGCAGTTTATTTGGCAGGGGAATAGAAGAGACCCAGTACTTC	CASSLFGRGIEETQYF
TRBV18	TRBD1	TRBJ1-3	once	TGTGCCAGCTCACTCGACAGGGCTGGAAACACCATATATTTT	CASSLDRAGNTIYF
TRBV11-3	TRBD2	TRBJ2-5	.	TGTGCCAGCAGCTCCGGACTAGCGGGAGTTGGGACCCAGTACTTC	CASSSGLAGVGTQYF
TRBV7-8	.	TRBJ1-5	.	TGTGCCAGCAGCAGTCGAGAATATAGCAATCAGCCCCAGCATTTT	CASSSREYSNQPQHF
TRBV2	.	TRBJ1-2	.	TGTGCCAGCACCTGGGACAAGTATGGCTACACCTTC	CASTWDKYGYTF
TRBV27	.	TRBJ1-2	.	TGTGCCAGCAGTTATCGGGCGGGTAGCCCCTATGGCTACACCTTC	CASSYRAGSPYGYTF
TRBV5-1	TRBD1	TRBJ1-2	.	TGCGCCAGCAGCTTGGGGACAGGGACGATCTATGGCTACACCTTC	CASSLGTGTIYGYTF
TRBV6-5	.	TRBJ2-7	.	TGTGCCAGCAGGACTACAAGATACTACGAGCAGTACTTC	CASRTTRYYEQYF
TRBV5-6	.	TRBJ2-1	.	TGTGCCAGCAGCTTGCCCGGTGCCTACAATGAGCAGTTCTTC	CASSLPGAYNEQFF
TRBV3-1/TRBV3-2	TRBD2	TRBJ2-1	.	TGTGCCAGCAGGCCATTAGCGGGGGGGGGCAGCAATGAGCAGTTCTTC	CASRPLAGGGSNEQFF
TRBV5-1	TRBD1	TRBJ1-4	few	TGCGCCAGCAGCGGGGGACAGACTTACCAAGCAACTAATGAAAAACTGTTTTTT	CASSGGQTYQATNEKLFF
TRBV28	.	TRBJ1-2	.	TGTGCCAGCAGAAAGGACACTTATGGCTACACCTTC	CASRKDTYGYTF
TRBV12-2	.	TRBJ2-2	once	TGTGCAAGTCGCTTCCGGTATCGCCAACCCACCGGGGAGCTGTTTTTT	CASRFRYRQPTGELFF
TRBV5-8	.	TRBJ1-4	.	TGTGCCAGCAGGGAACAGGGCCTAATGAAGGATGAAAAACTGTTTTTT	CASREQGLMKDEKLFF
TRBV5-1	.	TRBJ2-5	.	TGCGCCAGCAGTAGCTGGGACATTCAAGAGACCCAGTACTTC	CASSSWDIQETQYF
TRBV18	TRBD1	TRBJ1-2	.	TGTGCCAGCTCCACAGGACAGGGGGCTGTCATCGATGGCTACACCTTC	CASSTGQGAVIDGYTF
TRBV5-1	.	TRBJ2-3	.	TGCGCCAGCAGCTCCAGCGGCCTTAGCACAGATACGCAGTATTTT	CASSSSGLSTDTQYF
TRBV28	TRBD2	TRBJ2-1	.	TGTGCCAGCACCCCAGCGGGACTGCACAATGAGCAGTTCTTC	CASTPAGLHNEQFF